Listed below are T cell receptor beta chains from one sample, sequenced in a study of human T cells and chemical hapten exposure. MiXCR, run by TCRdb on the RACE reads, gives a single entry per CDR3 protein. Of about 290,000 distinct CDR3 sequences in the sample, around 7.3% are singletons; the top ten hold approximately 1.2%. The sequenced sample was whole blood, obtained in connection with sensitization to the hapten diphenylcyclopropenone (DPC). The source is a man younger than 35 with alopecia areata. Some clones in this sample may be carry-over from other donors' samples. Each CDR3 is given with its conserved first and last residue. D genes are given only for firm matches. The size field is filled for only some rows; it gives once, few, many or a size class.

NA 13 TRBJ2-1 NA TRBV6-5 CASKGPSYNEQFF TGTGCCAGCAAGGGACCTTCCTACAATGAGCAGTTCTTC
TRBD1 18 TRBJ1-4 few TRBV4-3 CASSQKPYRGATNEKLFF TGCGCCAGCAGCCAAAAGCCGTACAGGGGGGCAACTAATGAAAAACTGTTTTTT
TRBD1 15 TRBJ1-1 NA TRBV5-1 CASSLGGQRNTEAFF TGCGCCAGCAGCTTGGGGGGACAGAGGAACACTGAAGCTTTCTTT
NA 13 TRBJ1-1 many TRBV6-6 CASLLGGGTEAFF TGTGCCAGCCTACTCGGGGGGGGGACTGAAGCTTTCTTT
NA 16 TRBJ2-2 few TRBV11-2 CASSLGWGENTGELFF TGTGCCAGCAGCTTAGGCTGGGGGGAGAACACCGGGGAGCTGTTTTTT
NA 15 TRBJ1-1 NA TRBV4-2 CASSQEGPGVTEAFF TGTGCCAGCAGCCAAGAGGGGCCAGGGGTCACTGAAGCTTTCTTT
TRBD1 14 TRBJ1-2 many TRBV5-1 CASSYDREGNGYTF TGCGCCAGCAGCTACGACAGGGAAGGGAATGGCTACACCTTC
NA 16 TRBJ2-5 NA TRBV20-1 CSARDLSRGRVETQYF TGCAGTGCTAGAGATCTCAGCAGGGGACGGGTAGAGACCCAGTACTTC
NA 13 TRBJ1-2 NA TRBV29-1 CSVQTGPYYGYTF TGCAGCGTTCAAACCGGGCCCTACTATGGCTACACCTTC
TRBD1 15 TRBJ1-2 NA TRBV12-5 CASGLVQGQGGGYTF TGTGCTAGTGGTTTGGTACAGGGACAGGGAGGCGGCTACACCTTC
TRBD2 17 TRBJ2-1 NA TRBV7-9 CASSASAPLAGANEQFF TGTGCCAGCAGCGCGTCTGCGCCCCTAGCGGGGGCCAATGAGCAGTTCTTC
TRBD1 19 TRBJ1-4 NA TRBV5-4 CASSYLGQVPWRGDEKLFF TGTGCCAGCAGCTACCTGGGACAGGTGCCTTGGCGGGGTGATGAAAAACTGTTTTTT
NA 14 TRBJ2-5 NA TRBV4-3 CASSSNLYQETQYF TGCGCCAGCAGCTCTAACTTGTACCAAGAGACCCAGTACTTC
NA 14 TRBJ1-5 NA TRBV10-3 CATSREGSNQPQHF TGTGCCACCAGTCGCGAAGGTTCCAATCAGCCCCAGCATTTT
NA 13 TRBJ2-7 few TRBV28 CASSPPGTIEQYF TGTGCCAGCAGCCCCCCCGGGACGATCGAGCAGTACTTC
NA 13 TRBJ1-4 many TRBV9 CASSVEVDEKLFF TGTGCCAGCAGCGTAGAAGTTGATGAAAAACTGTTTTTT
TRBD2 16 TRBJ2-5 NA TRBV4-3 CASSQGLAGNQETQYF TGCGCCAGCAGCCAGGGACTAGCGGGGAACCAAGAGACCCAGTACTTC
NA 15 TRBJ2-3 few TRBV29-1 CSVVVRALSTDTQYF TGCAGCGTTGTAGTCCGAGCTTTAAGCACAGATACGCAGTATTTT
NA 16 TRBJ2-1 NA TRBV5-1 CASSLGWDSSYNEQFF TGCGCCAGCAGCTTGGGATGGGATAGCTCCTACAATGAGCAGTTCTTC
NA 14 TRBJ2-3 many TRBV7-2 CASSPGTSTDTQYF TGTGCCAGCAGCCCCGGGACTTCCACAGATACGCAGTATTTT
NA 15 TRBJ2-3 few TRBV25-1 CASSELGGDTDTQYF TGTGCCAGCAGTGAATTGGGGGGAGACACAGATACGCAGTATTTT
NA 13 TRBJ2-2 many TRBV6-2/TRBV6-3 CASSYRDTGELFF TGTGCCAGCAGTTATCGGGACACCGGGGAGCTGTTTTTT
NA 12 TRBJ2-5 NA TRBV29-1 CSVVGNQETQYF TGCAGCGTTGTGGGAAACCAAGAGACCCAGTACTTC
NA 13 TRBJ1-1 NA TRBV7-9 CASSLLGYTEAFF TGTGCCAGCAGCTTACTAGGGTACACTGAAGCTTTCTTT
TRBD1 15 TRBJ1-6 NA TRBV6-1 CASATGAVYNSPLHF TGTGCCAGCGCCACAGGGGCGGTTTATAATTCACCCCTCCACTTT
NA 13 TRBJ1-2 NA TRBV6-5 CASTPRARYGYTF TGTGCCAGCACCCCGAGGGCTCGGTATGGCTACACCTTC
NA 14 TRBJ2-2 few TRBV29-1 CSVENNENTGELFF TGCAGCGTTGAAAACAACGAGAACACCGGGGAGCTGTTTTTT
NA 16 TRBJ2-7 many TRBV16 CASSQYKQGSLGEQYF TGTGCCAGCAGCCAATACAAACAGGGTTCGTTAGGCGAGCAGTACTTC
NA 14 TRBJ1-1 few TRBV9 CASSRGLGNTEAFF TGTGCCAGCAGCAGGGGCTTGGGGAACACTGAAGCTTTCTTT
TRBD1 16 TRBJ2-2 few TRBV5-1 CASSSAGQGATGELFF TGCGCCAGCAGCTCGGCTGGGCAGGGGGCCACCGGGGAGCTGTTTTTT
TRBD1 16 TRBJ2-5 NA TRBV4-3 CASSQDRDRTARTQYF TGCGCCAGCAGCCAAGATCGGGACAGGACGGCGAGGACCCAGTACTTC
NA 14 TRBJ1-4 few TRBV6-1 CASSEVGPNEKLFF TGTGCCAGCAGTGAAGTAGGTCCAAATGAAAAACTGTTTTTT
NA 15 TRBJ2-7 few TRBV7-6 CASSLGNGIGYEQYF TGTGCCAGCAGCTTAGGGAACGGTATCGGTTACGAGCAGTACTTC
NA 15 TRBJ1-4 NA TRBV5-4 CASSLAFGDNEKLFF TGTGCCAGCAGCTTGGCGTTCGGAGATAATGAAAAACTGTTTTTT
NA 13 TRBJ1-1 few TRBV28 CASSLSSSTEAFF TGTGCCAGCAGTTTATCCAGCAGCACTGAAGCTTTCTTT
NA 15 TRBJ1-6 few TRBV20-1 CSARDITDSNSPLHF TGCAGTGCTAGAGATATAACAGATTCTAATTCACCCCTCCACTTT
TRBD2 16 TRBJ2-1 many TRBV9 CASSVIAGAYYNEQFF TGTGCCAGCAGCGTAATAGCGGGGGCGTACTACAATGAGCAGTTCTTC
NA 14 TRBJ2-3 many TRBV4-3 CASSLLGSADTQYF TGCGCCAGCAGCCTCCTTGGGTCTGCAGATACGCAGTATTTT
TRBD1 15 TRBJ2-3 NA TRBV27 CASSLRDRVTDTQYF TGTGCCAGCAGTTTAAGGGACAGGGTCACAGATACGCAGTATTTT
NA 15 TRBJ1-5 NA TRBV3-1 CASSQWAERNQPQHF TGTGCCAGCAGCCAATGGGCCGAGCGCAATCAGCCCCAGCATTTT
TRBD1 18 TRBJ2-5 NA TRBV6-5 CASSYHFPGQGSEETQYF TGTGCCAGCAGTTACCACTTCCCGGGACAGGGTAGTGAAGAGACCCAGTACTTC
NA 14 TRBJ2-7 NA TRBV9 CASSVSPDSYEQYF TGTGCCAGCAGCGTAAGCCCGGACAGCTACGAGCAGTACTTC
NA 16 TRBJ1-5 few TRBV28 CASTLRDTGSNQPQHF TGTGCCAGCACCCTCCGGGACACAGGCAGCAATCAGCCCCAGCATTTT
NA 12 TRBJ1-2 NA TRBV27 CASTGDGYGYTF TGTGCCAGCACGGGGGATGGCTATGGCTACACCTTC
NA 16 TRBJ2-2 few TRBV4-3 CASSQDRAGNTGELFF TGCGCCAGCAGCCAAGATCGAGCAGGGAACACCGGGGAGCTGTTTTTT
TRBD1 12 TRBJ1-2 many TRBV10-3 CAISTGQGDYTF TGTGCCATCAGTACGGGACAGGGTGACTACACCTTC
NA 14 TRBJ1-6 few TRBV12-3/TRBV12-4 CASTIGTGNSPLHF TGTGCCAGCACCATAGGGACGGGCAATTCACCCCTCCACTTT
TRBD1 18 TRBJ2-1 few TRBV27 CASSPAARWDRSYNEQFF TGTGCCAGCAGTCCTGCTGCGCGATGGGACAGATCCTACAATGAGCAGTTCTTC
TRBD2 15 TRBJ2-5 NA TRBV10-2 CASRTSGGVQETQYF TGCGCCAGCCGAACTAGCGGGGGGGTCCAGGAGACCCAGTACTTC
TRBD1 16 TRBJ1-2 many TRBV9 CASSVGTGVANYGYTF TGTGCCAGCAGCGTAGGGACAGGGGTAGCTAACTATGGCTACACCTTC
NA 13 TRBJ1-1 many TRBV20-1 CSATNGGRKEAFF TGCAGTGCAACTAACGGTGGAAGAAAAGAAGCTTTCTTT
NA 13 TRBJ2-5 NA TRBV12-3/TRBV12-4 CASSFPPTETQYF TGTGCCAGCAGTTTTCCCCCAACGGAGACCCAGTACTTC
NA 11 TRBJ2-1 few TRBV10-3 CAISDYNEQFF TGTGCCATCAGTGACTACAATGAGCAGTTCTTC